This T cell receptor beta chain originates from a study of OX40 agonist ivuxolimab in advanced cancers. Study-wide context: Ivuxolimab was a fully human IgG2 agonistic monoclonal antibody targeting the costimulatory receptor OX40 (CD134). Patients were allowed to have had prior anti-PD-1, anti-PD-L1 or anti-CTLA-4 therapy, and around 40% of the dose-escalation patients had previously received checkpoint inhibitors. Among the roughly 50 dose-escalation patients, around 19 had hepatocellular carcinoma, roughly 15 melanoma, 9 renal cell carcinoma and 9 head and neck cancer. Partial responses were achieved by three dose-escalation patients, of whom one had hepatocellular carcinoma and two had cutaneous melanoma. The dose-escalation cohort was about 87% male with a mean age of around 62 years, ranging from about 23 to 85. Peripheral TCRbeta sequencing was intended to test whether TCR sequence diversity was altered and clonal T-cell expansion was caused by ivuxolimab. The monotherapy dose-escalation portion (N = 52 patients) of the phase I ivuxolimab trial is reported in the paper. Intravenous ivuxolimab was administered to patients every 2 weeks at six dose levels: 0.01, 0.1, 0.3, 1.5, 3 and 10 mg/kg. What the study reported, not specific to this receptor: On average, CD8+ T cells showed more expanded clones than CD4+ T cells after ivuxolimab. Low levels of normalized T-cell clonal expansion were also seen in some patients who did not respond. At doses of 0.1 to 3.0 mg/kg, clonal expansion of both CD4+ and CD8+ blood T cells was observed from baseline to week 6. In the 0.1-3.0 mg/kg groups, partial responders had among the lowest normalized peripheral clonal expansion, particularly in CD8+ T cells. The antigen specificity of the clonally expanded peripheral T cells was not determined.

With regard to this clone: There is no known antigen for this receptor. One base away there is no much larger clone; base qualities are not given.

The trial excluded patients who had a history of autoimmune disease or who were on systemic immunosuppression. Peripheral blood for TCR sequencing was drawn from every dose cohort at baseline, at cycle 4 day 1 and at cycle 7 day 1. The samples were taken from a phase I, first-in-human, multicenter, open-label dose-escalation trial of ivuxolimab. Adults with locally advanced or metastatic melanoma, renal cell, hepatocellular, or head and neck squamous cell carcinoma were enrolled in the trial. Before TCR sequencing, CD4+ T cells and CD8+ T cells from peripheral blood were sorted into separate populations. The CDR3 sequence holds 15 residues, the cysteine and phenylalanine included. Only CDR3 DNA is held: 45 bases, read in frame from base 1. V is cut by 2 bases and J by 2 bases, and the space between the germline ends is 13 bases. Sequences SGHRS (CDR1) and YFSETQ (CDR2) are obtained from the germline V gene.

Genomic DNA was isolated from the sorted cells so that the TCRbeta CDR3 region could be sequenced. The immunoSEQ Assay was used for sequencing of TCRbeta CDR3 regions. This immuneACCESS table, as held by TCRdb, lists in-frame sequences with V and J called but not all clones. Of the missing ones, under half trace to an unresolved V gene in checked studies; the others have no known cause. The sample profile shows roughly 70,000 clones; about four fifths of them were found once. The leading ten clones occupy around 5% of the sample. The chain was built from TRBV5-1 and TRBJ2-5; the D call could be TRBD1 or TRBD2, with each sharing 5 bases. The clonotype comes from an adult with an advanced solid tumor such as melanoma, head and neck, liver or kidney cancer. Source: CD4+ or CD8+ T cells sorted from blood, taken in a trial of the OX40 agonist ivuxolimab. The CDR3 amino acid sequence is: CASSFSGSSQETQYF. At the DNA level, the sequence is TGCGCCAGCAGCTTTTCAGGGAGTTCACAAGAGACCCAGTACTTC.